This TCR beta chain was identified in a study of T cell responses to AZD1222 COVID-19 vaccine. This table comes from immunoSEQ multiplex PCR, and its TCRdb copy is limited to in-frame clones, with some not included. The sample lists roughly 150,000 clones; roughly nine tenths were seen once. General study points: Two AZD1222 administrations were followed by greater Spike-specific TCR breadth and depth. Donors were largely white British and mainly female; clonal diversity was possibly underestimated. Along spike, vaccine-associated CD4 TCRs were found throughout, with dominance at 160-218 and 743-854.

A note on this clone: Its antigen remains unidentified.

V was pared by 11 bases and J by 4 bases, with 15 bases between. The CDR3 has 12 residues. The germline gives CDR1 SNHLY, CDR2 FYNNEI. The sequence derives from an adult who had recovered from COVID-19. The rearrangement uses TRBV2 and TRBJ2-7; D unclear. The source material was peripheral blood, sampled after recovery from COVID-19. CDR3 residues: CAVRTRPYEQYF. The CDR3 nucleotides are TGTGCCGTTCGGACCCGACCGTACGAGCAGTACTTC.